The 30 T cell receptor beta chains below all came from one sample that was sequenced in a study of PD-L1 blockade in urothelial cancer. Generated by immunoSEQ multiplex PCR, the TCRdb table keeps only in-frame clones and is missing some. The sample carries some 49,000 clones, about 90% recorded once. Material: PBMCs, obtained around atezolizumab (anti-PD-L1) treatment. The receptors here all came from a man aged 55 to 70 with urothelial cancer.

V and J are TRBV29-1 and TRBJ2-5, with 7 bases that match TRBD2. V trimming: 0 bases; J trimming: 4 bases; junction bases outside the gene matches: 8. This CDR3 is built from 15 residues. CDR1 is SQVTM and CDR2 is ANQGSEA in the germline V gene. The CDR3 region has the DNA TGCAGCGTTGAAGACTCGGGGGGAGGAACAGAGACCCAGTACTTC. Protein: CSVEDSGGGTETQYF.

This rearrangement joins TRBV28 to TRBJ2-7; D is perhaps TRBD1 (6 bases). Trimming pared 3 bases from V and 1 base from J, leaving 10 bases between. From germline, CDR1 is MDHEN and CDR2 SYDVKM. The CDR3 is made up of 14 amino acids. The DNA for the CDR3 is TGTGCCAGCAGTTTTAGGCAGGGGTCCTACGAGCAGTACTTC. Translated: CASSFRQGSYEQYF.

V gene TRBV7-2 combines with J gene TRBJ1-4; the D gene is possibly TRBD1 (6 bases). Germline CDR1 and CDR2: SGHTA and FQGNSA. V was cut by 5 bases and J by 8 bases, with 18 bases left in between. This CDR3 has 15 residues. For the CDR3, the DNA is TGTGCCAGCAGCCGCCAGACAGGCTTATTGGAAAAACTGTTTTTT. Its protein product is CASSRQTGLLEKLFF.

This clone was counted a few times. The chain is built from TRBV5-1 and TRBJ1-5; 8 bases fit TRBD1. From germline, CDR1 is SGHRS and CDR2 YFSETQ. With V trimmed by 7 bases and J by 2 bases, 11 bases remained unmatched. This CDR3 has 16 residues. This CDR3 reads CASGQGYPWGNQPQHF. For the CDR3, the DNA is TGCGCCAGCGGACAGGGATACCCCTGGGGCAATCAGCCCCAGCATTTT.

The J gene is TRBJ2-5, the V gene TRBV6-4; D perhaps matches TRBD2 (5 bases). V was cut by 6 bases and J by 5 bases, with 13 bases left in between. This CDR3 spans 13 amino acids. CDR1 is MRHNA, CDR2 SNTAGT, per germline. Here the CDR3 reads CASSAGFGETQYF. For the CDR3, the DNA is TGTGCCAGCAGCGCGGGCTTCGGGGAGACCCAGTACTTC.

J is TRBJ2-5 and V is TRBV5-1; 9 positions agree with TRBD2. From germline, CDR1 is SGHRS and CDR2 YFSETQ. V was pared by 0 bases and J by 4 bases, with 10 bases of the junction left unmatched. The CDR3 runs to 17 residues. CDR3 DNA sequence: TGCGCCAGCAGCTTGGCGCCAGCGGGGGGAAGGTCAGAGACCCAGTACTTC. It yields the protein CASSLAPAGGRSETQYF.

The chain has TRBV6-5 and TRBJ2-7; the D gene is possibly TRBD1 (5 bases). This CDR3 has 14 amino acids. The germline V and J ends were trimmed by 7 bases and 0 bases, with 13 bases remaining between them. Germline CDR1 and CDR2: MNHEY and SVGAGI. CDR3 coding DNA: TGTGCCAGCACTAGGACACCGAGCTCCTACGAGCAGTACTTC. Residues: CASTRTPSSYEQYF.

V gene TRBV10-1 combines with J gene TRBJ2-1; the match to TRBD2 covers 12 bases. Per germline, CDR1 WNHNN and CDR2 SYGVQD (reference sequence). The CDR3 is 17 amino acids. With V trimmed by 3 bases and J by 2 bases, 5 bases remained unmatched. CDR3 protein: CASSDIASGGAYNEQFF. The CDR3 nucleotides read TGCGCCAGCAGTGATATCGCTAGCGGGGGGGCCTACAATGAGCAGTTCTTC.

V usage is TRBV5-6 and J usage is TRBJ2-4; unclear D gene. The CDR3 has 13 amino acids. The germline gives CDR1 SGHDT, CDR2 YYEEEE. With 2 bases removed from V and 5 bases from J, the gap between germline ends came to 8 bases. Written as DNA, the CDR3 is TGTGCCAGCAGCTTTGTAGAACAAAACATTCAGTACTTC. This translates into CASSFVEQNIQYF. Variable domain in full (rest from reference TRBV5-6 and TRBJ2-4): DAGVTQSPTHLIKTRGQQVTLRCSPKSGHDTVSWYQQALGQGPQFIFQYYEEEERQRGNFPDRFSGHQFPNYSSELNVNALLLGDSALYLCASSFVEQNIQYFGAGTRLSVL.

Here the CDR3 DNA reads TGTGCCTGGGGTAGTAGGGGGGGGGCAGCAGATACGCAGTATTTT. Its translation is CAWGSRGGAADTQYF. The genes are TRBV30 and TRBJ2-3, with a tentative D call TRBD2 (7 bases). The germline gives CDR1 GTSNPN, CDR2 SVGIG (reference sequence). The CDR3 is 15 amino acids. V dropped 5 bases and J dropped 4 bases, with 19 bases sitting between them.

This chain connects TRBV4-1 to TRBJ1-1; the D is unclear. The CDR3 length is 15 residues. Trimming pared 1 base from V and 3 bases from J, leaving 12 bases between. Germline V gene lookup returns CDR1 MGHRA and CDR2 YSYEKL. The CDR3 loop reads CASSQAERADTEAFF. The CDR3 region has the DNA TGCGCCAGCAGCCAAGCGGAGAGGGCGGACACTGAAGCTTTCTTT.

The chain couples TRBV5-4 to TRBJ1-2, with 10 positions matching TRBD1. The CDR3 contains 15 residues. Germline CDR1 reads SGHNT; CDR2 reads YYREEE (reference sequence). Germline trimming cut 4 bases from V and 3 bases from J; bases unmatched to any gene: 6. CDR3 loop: CASSRDRGSYYGYTF. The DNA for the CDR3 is TGTGCCAGCAGCAGGGACAGGGGATCATACTATGGCTACACCTTC.

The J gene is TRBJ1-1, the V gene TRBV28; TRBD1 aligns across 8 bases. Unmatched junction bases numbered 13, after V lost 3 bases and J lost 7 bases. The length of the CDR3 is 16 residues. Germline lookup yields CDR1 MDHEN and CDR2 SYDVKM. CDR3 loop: CASSFFPPTGDYEAFF. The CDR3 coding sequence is TGTGCCAGCAGTTTTTTTCCTCCGACAGGGGACTATGAAGCTTTCTTT.

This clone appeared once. CDR3 amino acids: CASSPREGGYTF. In nucleotides, the CDR3 is TGTGCCAGTAGCCCCCGGGAGGGAGGCTACACCTTC. The rearrangement joins TRBV19 to TRBJ1-2; D gene uncertain. The CDR3 length is 12 residues. V lost 6 bases to trimming and J lost 8 bases, with 13 bases between them. From germline, CDR1 is LNHDA and CDR2 SQIVND (reference sequence).

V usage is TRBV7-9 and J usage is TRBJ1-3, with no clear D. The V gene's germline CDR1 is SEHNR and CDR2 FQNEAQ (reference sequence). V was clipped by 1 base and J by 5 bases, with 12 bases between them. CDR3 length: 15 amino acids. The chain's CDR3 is CASSLDQVSRNTIYF. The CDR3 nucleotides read TGTGCCAGCAGCTTAGATCAGGTTTCTCGAAACACCATATATTTT.

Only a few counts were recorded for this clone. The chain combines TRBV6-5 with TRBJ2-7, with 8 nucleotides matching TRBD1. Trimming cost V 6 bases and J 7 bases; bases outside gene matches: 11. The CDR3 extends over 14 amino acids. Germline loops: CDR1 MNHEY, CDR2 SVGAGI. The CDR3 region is CASSNSDRVGEQYF. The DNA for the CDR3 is TGTGCCAGCAGCAATTCGGACAGGGTGGGGGAGCAGTACTTC.

CDR3 sequence: CASSNPGGTYNSPLHF. CDR3 DNA sequence: TGTGCCAGCAGCAACCCAGGGGGAACCTATAATTCACCCCTCCACTTT. The chain joins TRBV5-8 to TRBJ1-6, with 7 bases fitting TRBD1. Trimming at V came to 4 bases and at J to 2 bases, leaving 6 bases not matched to a gene. Germline values: CDR1 SGHTS, CDR2 YDEGEE. CDR3 size: 16 residues.

CDR3 loop: CASSLGDSDTEAFF. In DNA form, the CDR3 reads TGTGCCAGCAGCTTGGGGGACAGTGACACTGAAGCTTTCTTT. The V call is TRBV11-3, the J call TRBJ1-1; the match to TRBD1 covers 7 bases. CDR3 length equals 14 residues. With V trimmed by 3 bases and J by 3 bases, 4 bases remained unmatched. Germline CDR1 reads SGHNT; CDR2 reads YENEEA.

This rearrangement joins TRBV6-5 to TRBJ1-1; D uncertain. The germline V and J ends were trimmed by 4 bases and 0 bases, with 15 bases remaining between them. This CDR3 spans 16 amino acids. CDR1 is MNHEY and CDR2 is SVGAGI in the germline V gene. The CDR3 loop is CASSLLAGGMNTEAFF. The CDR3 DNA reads TGTGCCAGCAGTTTACTCGCCGGCGGCATGAACACTGAAGCTTTCTTT.

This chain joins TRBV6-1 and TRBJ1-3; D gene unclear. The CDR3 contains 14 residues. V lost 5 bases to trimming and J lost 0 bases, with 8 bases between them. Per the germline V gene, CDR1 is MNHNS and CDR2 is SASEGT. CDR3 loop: CASSPLSSGNTIYF. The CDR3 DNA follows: TGTGCCAGCAGTCCTCTTTCCTCTGGAAACACCATATATTTT.

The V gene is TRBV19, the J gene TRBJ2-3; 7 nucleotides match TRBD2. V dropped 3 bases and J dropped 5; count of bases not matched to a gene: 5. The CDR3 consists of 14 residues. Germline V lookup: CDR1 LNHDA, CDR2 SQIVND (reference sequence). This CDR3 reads CASSIGAGRDTQYF. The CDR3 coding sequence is TGTGCCAGTAGTATTGGAGCGGGGCGAGATACGCAGTATTTT.

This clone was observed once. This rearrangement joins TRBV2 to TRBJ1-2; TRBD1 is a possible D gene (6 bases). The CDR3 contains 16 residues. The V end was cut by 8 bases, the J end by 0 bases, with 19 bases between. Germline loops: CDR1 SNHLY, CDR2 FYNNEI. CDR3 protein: CASETTGTIANYGYTF. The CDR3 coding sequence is TGTGCCAGCGAAACAACCGGGACAATAGCTAACTATGGCTACACCTTC.

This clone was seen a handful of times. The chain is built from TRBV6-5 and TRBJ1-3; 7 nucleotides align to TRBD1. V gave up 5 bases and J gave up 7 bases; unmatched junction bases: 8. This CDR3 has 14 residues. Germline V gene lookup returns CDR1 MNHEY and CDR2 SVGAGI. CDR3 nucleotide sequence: TGTGCCAGCAGTCTGGACAGGATAAGGAACACCATATATTTT. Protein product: CASSLDRIRNTIYF.

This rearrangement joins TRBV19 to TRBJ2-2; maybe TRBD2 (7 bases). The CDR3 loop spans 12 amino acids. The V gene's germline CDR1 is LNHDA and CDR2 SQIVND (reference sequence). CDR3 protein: CGAGADTGELFF. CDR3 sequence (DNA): TGTGGGGCGGGGGCAGACACCGGGGAGCTGTTTTTT.

CDR3 coding DNA: TGTGCCTGGAGAAGACACAGCTCCTACGAGCAGTACTTC. Its protein is CAWRRHSSYEQYF. The chain combines TRBV30 with TRBJ2-7; D ambiguous. The CDR3 consists of 13 residues. V shed 3 bases and J shed 0 bases, with 9 bases lying between them. Germline values: CDR1 GTSNPN, CDR2 SVGIG (reference sequence).

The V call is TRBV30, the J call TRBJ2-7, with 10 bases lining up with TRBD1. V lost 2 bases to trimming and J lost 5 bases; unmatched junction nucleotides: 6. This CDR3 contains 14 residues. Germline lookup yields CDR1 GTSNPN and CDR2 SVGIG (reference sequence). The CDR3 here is CAWSRGTGEDEQYF. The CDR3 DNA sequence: TGTGCCTGGAGTCGCGGGACAGGGGAGGACGAGCAGTACTTC.

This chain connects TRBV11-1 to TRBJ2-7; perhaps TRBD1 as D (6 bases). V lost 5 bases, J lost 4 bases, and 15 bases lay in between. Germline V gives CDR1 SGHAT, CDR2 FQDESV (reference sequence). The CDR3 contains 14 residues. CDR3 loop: CASSPDRWSYEQYF. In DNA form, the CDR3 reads TGTGCCAGCAGCCCCGACAGGTGGTCGTACGAGCAGTACTTC. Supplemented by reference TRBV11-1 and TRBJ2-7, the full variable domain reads EAEVAQSPRYKITEKSQAVAFWCDPISGHATLYWYRQILGQGPELLVQFQDESVVDDSQLPKDRFSAERLKGVDSTLKIQPAELGDSAMYLCASSPDRWSYEQYFGPGTRLTVT.

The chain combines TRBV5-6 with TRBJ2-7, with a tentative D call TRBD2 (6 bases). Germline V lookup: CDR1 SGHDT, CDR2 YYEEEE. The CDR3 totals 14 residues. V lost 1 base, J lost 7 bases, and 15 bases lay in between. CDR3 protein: CASSLSRGLGEQYF. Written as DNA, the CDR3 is TGTGCCAGCAGCTTGTCTCGGGGGTTGGGGGAGCAGTACTTC.

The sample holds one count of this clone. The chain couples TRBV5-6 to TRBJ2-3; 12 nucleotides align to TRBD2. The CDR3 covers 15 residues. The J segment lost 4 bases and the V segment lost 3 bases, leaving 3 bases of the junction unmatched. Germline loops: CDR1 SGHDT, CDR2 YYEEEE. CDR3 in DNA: TGTGCCAGCAGCTCCCTAGCGGGGGGGCCAGATACGCAGTATTTT. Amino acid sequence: CASSSLAGGPDTQYF.

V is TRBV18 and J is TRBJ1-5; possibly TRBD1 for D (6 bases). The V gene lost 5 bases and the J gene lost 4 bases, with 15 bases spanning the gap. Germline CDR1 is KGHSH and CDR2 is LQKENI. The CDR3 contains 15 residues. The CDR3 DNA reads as TGTGCCAGCTCAACGCAGACAGGCGCAAATCAGCCCCAGCATTTT. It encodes CASSTQTGANQPQHF.